This TCR beta chain stems from a study of blood T cell repertoires in COVID-19. Study as a whole: The study drew acute and convalescent COVID-19 samples from the United States, Italy and Spain. From T cells, B-cell-depleted T cells, or PBMCs came the material, which was cDNA or gDNA.

The authors' processing: Reference gene primer amplification yielded estimated nucleated cell counts. Clones were sequenced by immunoSEQ multiplex PCR, and TCRdb holds only the in-frame ones, with some missing. D and trimming come from the DNA, and the V and J calls and clone size come from that table. Of some 250,000 clones in the sample, roughly nine tenths were seen once. CDR3 length equals 14 residues. Trimming took off 6 bases at V and 1 base at J, with 12 bases between the two ends. Per the germline V gene, CDR1 is LNHNV and CDR2 is YYDKDF (reference sequence). Each participant's cohort was designated according to participant-reported clinical history.

This sequence joins TRBV15 and TRBJ1-1; D gene unclear. The sample was PBMCs or T cells enriched from blood (not recorded which). This TCR came from a woman between 25 and 40 years old with acute COVID-19. The DNA for the CDR3 is TGTGCCACCAGATGGAGTCCCCAGAACACTGAAGCTTTCTTT. Protein: CATRWSPQNTEAFF.